This T cell receptor beta chain was identified in a study of cytotoxic CD8 clonotypes in ibrutinib-treated CLL. Study context: By median roughly 74 months, about 12 had progressed and about 15 stayed remitted; responses had been 2 complete and some 25 partial. The samples contained about 250,000 productive templates on average. They also contained an average of about 94,000 productive rearrangements. Study-wide results and caveats: Clonality increased at ibrutinib response and stayed stable in sustained remission. At progression, however, it fell back toward baseline.

This clone was counted only a few times. What it recognizes is unknown. Clones were read by immunoSEQ multiplex PCR, and TCRdb kept only the in-frame ones, dropping some. The sample contains some 200,000 clones, just over 70% of which appear only once. The V end lost 5 bases, the J end lost 8 bases, and 24 bases lay between the germline ends. Germline assignment: CDR1 LGHNA and CDR2 YSLEER. CDR3 length: 16 amino acids. The sequence derives from a human donor with chronic lymphocytic leukemia. Sequenced here: PBMCs, sampled after 12 months of ibrutinib treatment. The chain couples TRBV4-3 to TRBJ1-2, with D perhaps TRBD1 (5 bases). The CDR3 DNA sequence: TGCGCCAGCAGCAGCCAGGCAGGAAGCGGGGCACAAGGCTACACCTTC. Encoded protein: CASSSQAGSGAQGYTF.